Below are 28 T cell receptor beta chains sequenced from a single sample in a study of blood T cell repertoires in COVID-19. Produced via immunoSEQ multiplex PCR; TCRdb's table is partial and in-frame only. The table records 100,000 to 150,000 clones, roughly 69% of them present only once. Input material: peripheral blood. These receptors all come from a woman aged 70-85 years with acute or convalescent COVID-19.

This clone occurred a few times. The CDR3 loop is CSVEDPLVRNNEQFF. In nucleotides, the CDR3 is TGCAGCGTTGAAGATCCACTCGTCAGGAACAATGAGCAGTTCTTC. The chain carries TRBV29-1 and TRBJ2-1, with no clear D. This CDR3 is 15 amino acids long. V lost 0 bases, J lost 5 bases, and 14 bases lay in between. CDR1 and CDR2 (germline): SQVTM, ANQGSEA.

The chain combines TRBV11-3 with TRBJ2-1, with 8 bases fitting TRBD2. Germline V lookup: CDR1 SGHNT, CDR2 YENEEA. This CDR3 spans 15 amino acids. V lost 5 bases, J lost 2 bases, and 5 bases stayed unmatched. This CDR3 reads CASSAGTRAYNEQFF. The CDR3 nucleotides are TGTGCCAGCAGCGCCGGGACTAGAGCCTACAATGAGCAGTTCTTC.

This clone came up once. CDR3 DNA: TGTGCCAGCAGCGTAGAGGGGTTTGGTAGCGGAACAGATACGCAGTATTTT. It translates to CASSVEGFGSGTDTQYF. V and J are TRBV9 and TRBJ2-3; possible D gene TRBD2, 6 bases. CDR1 and CDR2 from the germline V gene are SGDLS and YYNGEE. CDR3 length equals 17 residues. Trimming removed 0 bases at V and 3 bases at J, with 17 bases between. Combining the CDR3 with reference TRBV9 and TRBJ2-3 gives the whole variable domain DSGVTQTPKHLITATGQRVTLRCSPRSGDLSVYWYQQSLDQGLQFLIQYYNGEERAKGNILERFSAQQFPDLHSELNLSSLELGDSALYFCASSVEGFGSGTDTQYFGPGTRLTVL.

This chain links TRBV5-1 with TRBJ1-2; 7 nucleotides agree with TRBD1. Trimming at V came to 4 bases and at J to 0 bases, leaving 9 bases not matched to a gene. Per germline, CDR1 SGHRS and CDR2 YFSETQ. The CDR3 extends over 16 amino acids. The CDR3 sequence is CASSHNTGAANYGYTF. CDR3 in DNA: TGCGCCAGCAGCCACAATACAGGGGCAGCTAACTATGGCTACACCTTC.

The chain is built from TRBV10-2 and TRBJ2-7; no clear D gene. Germline V gene lookup returns CDR1 WSHSY and CDR2 SAAADI. The CDR3 is 11 amino acids. V lost 5 bases and J 3 bases, leaving 5 bases between the germline ends. CDR3 in amino acids: CASSNFYEQYF. The CDR3 nucleotides read TGCGCCAGCAGTAACTTCTACGAGCAGTACTTC.

This clone was seen repeatedly, ten times or more. V gene TRBV4-1 combines with J gene TRBJ1-2; 7 bases map to TRBD1. This CDR3 comprises 16 residues. V gave up 0 bases and J gave up 3 bases; unmatched junction bases: 7. CDR1 MGHRA and CDR2 YSYEKL come from the germline V gene. This CDR3 is CASSQDLETGYYGYTF. CDR3 DNA: TGCGCCAGCAGCCAAGATCTGGAGACAGGGTACTATGGCTACACCTTC.

The rearrangement links TRBV10-3 to TRBJ1-1; TRBD1 matches at 7 bases. Germline trimming cut 6 bases from V and 3 bases from J; bases unmatched to any gene: 7. CDR1 and CDR2 from the germline V gene are ENHRY and SYGVKD. The CDR3 is 14 residues long. CDR3 in amino acids: CAIRERQGDTEAFF. The CDR3, as DNA: TGTGCCATCAGGGAAAGACAGGGAGACACTGAAGCTTTCTTT.

V is TRBV7-6 and J is TRBJ2-1, with D perhaps matching TRBD1 (6 bases). In germline, CDR1 is SGHVS, CDR2 FNYEAQ. With 2 bases removed from V and 0 bases from J, the gap between germline ends came to 14 bases. This CDR3 comprises 17 residues. CDR3 loop: CASSLKATGNSYNEQFF. DNA of the CDR3: TGTGCCAGCAGCTTAAAAGCAACAGGGAACTCCTACAATGAGCAGTTCTTC.

This clone was seen a handful of times. The CDR3 loop reads CASSTRDRLRYEQYF. CDR3 DNA: TGTGCCAGCAGTACCCGGGACAGGCTCCGATACGAGCAGTACTTC. The chain combines TRBV6-2 or TRBV6-3 with TRBJ2-7; 8 bases are a match to TRBD1. Unmatched junction bases numbered 10, after V lost 5 bases and J lost 4 bases. The V gene's germline CDR1 is MNHEY and CDR2 SVGEGT. CDR3 length equals 15 residues.

The V call is TRBV28, the J call TRBJ1-6, with D maybe TRBD1 (6 bases). CDR1 MDHEN and CDR2 SYDVKM come from the germline V gene. The CDR3 totals 13 residues. The V gene lost 8 bases and the J gene lost 6 bases, with 11 bases spanning the gap. The DNA of the CDR3 is TGTGCCAGCGGGGACAATCTTAATTCACCCCTCCACTTT. Translated, it gives CASGDNLNSPLHF.

V gene TRBV12-5 combines with J gene TRBJ2-7, with D tentatively TRBD1 (5 bases). This CDR3 is built from 12 residues. Deletions cut 1 base from V and 7 bases from J, with 8 bases between. CDR1 and CDR2 (germline): LGHNT, FRNRAP. CDR3 loop: CASGLGGWEQYF. The CDR3, as DNA: TGTGCTAGTGGTTTGGGGGGCTGGGAGCAGTACTTC.

The V gene is TRBV5-1, the J gene TRBJ2-5, with D perhaps TRBD1 (6 bases). The V gene lost 0 bases and the J gene lost 7 bases, with 19 bases spanning the gap. Germline V lookup: CDR1 SGHRS, CDR2 YFSETQ. The CDR3 runs 16 residues. For the CDR3, the DNA is TGCGCCAGCAGCTTGGCCCTTCAACAGGGCCGGGGGACCCAGTACTTC. It codes for CASSLALQQGRGTQYF.

The chain is built from TRBV10-2 and TRBJ2-7; 10 positions match TRBD1. This CDR3 is built from 15 residues. Germline CDR1 WSHSY, CDR2 SAAADI. V dropped 6 bases and J dropped 4; count of bases not matched to a gene: 9. The CDR3 bases are TGCGCCAGCAGAGCCGGGACAGGGGAAGGTTACGAGCAGTACTTC. This translates into CASRAGTGEGYEQYF.

This chain links TRBV4-1 with TRBJ1-2, with 11 bases that match TRBD1. After removal of 1 base from V and 4 bases from J, the junction contained 5 bases not matched to a gene. Germline lookup yields CDR1 MGHRA and CDR2 YSYEKL. This CDR3 is built from 16 residues. This chain's CDR3 is CASSQGTGQGGYGYTF. The DNA for the CDR3 is TGCGCCAGCAGCCAAGGGACGGGACAGGGGGGCTATGGCTACACCTTC.

V and J are TRBV2 and TRBJ2-7; 9 bases map to TRBD1. The junction had 12 bases not matched to a gene; V was cut back by 8 bases and J by 7 bases. The CDR3 spans 14 residues. Germline CDR1 reads SNHLY; CDR2 reads FYNNEI. The CDR3 DNA reads as TGTGCCAGCGGTGTCAGGACAGGGGTGGGGGAGCAGTACTTC. It encodes CASGVRTGVGEQYF.

This clone was seen repeatedly, ten times or more. The rearrangement joins TRBV4-1 to TRBJ1-4, with TRBD1 identical over 11 bases. Germline loops: CDR1 MGHRA, CDR2 YSYEKL. Unmatched junction bases numbered 6, after V lost 1 base and J lost 8 bases. The CDR3 has 16 amino acids. For the CDR3, the DNA is TGCGCCAGCAGCCAAGGGACAGGGGGCGATGGGGAAAAACTGTTTTTT. Its protein product is CASSQGTGGDGEKLFF.

This chain uses TRBV5-1 with TRBJ2-3; D remains ambiguous. This CDR3 region has 15 residues. V lost 0 bases and J 2 bases, leaving 10 bases between the germline ends. In germline, CDR1 is SGHRS, CDR2 YFSETQ. CDR3 in DNA: TGCGCCAGCAGCTTGGAACTTGTTCACACAGATACGCAGTATTTT. Its translation is CASSLELVHTDTQYF.

The DNA of the CDR3 is TGTGCCAGCAGAATGGAGATAGCGGGCACAGATACGCAGTATTTT. Its translation: CASRMEIAGTDTQYF. The chain uses TRBV7-9 and TRBJ2-3; D might be TRBD2 (6 bases). V dropped 6 bases and J dropped 1 base, with 14 bases sitting between them. Germline V gives CDR1 SEHNR, CDR2 FQNEAQ (reference sequence). There are 15 residues in the CDR3.

The rearrangement joins TRBV28 to TRBJ2-2; D is ambiguous. The CDR3 loop spans 15 amino acids. CDR1 MDHEN and CDR2 SYDVKM come from the germline V gene. V shed 4 bases and J shed 2 bases, with 11 bases lying between them. CDR3 amino acids: CASSSLRRNTGELFF. The CDR3 DNA sequence: TGTGCCAGCAGTTCCCTTCGGAGAAACACCGGGGAGCTGTTTTTT.

J is TRBJ2-2 and V is TRBV7-2, with 7 bases matching TRBD1. The CDR3 loop spans 15 amino acids. Germline CDR1 and CDR2: SGHTA and FQGNSA. V was clipped by 5 bases and J by 4 bases; unmatched bases: 7. In DNA, the CDR3 is TGTGCCAGCAGCCTGCGGCCAGGGGGCACCGGGGAGCTGTTTTTT. This translates into CASSLRPGGTGELFF.

The chain combines TRBV6-5 with TRBJ2-3; 8 bases align to TRBD1. V gave up 4 bases and J gave up 2 bases; unmatched junction bases: 8. This CDR3 comprises 16 residues. Germline loops: CDR1 MNHEY, CDR2 SVGAGI. The CDR3 loop is CASSSRQGTLTDTQYF. The CDR3 DNA sequence: TGTGCCAGCAGTTCACGACAGGGGACCCTCACAGATACGCAGTATTTT.

The chain uses TRBV14 and TRBJ2-1; TRBD1 is a possible D gene (5 bases). Trimming shortened V by 3 bases and J by 7 bases, and 13 bases separated the two germline ends. The CDR3 contains 14 residues. The germline V gene has CDR1 SGHDN and CDR2 FVKESK. CDR3 nucleotides: TGTGCCAGCAGCCAGCCACTGGGGCCTAATGAGCAGTTCTTC. Residues: CASSQPLGPNEQFF.

A single count supports this clone. The rearrangement uses TRBV6-4 and TRBJ2-7; D gene ambiguous. Trimming removed 11 bases from V and 0 bases from J, with 11 bases in between. This CDR3 contains 12 residues. From germline, CDR1 is MRHNA and CDR2 SNTAGT. CDR3 coding DNA: TGTGCCCAAATATCGAGCTCCTACGAGCAGTACTTC. Translated, it gives CAQISSSYEQYF.

This chain links TRBV19 with TRBJ1-5, with TRBD1 matching over 7 bases. Germline V lookup: CDR1 LNHDA, CDR2 SQIVND (reference sequence). There are 17 residues in the CDR3. Losses at the gene ends were 4 bases for V and 4 bases for J; bases not matched to a gene: 13. This CDR3 is CASSRGRDREGNQPQHF. The CDR3 coding sequence is TGTGCCAGTAGTAGAGGCCGTGACAGGGAAGGAAATCAGCCCCAGCATTTT.

V and J are TRBV3-1 (or the pseudogene TRBV3-2) and TRBJ2-4; D is possibly TRBD1 (5 bases). Germline lookup yields CDR1 LGHDT and CDR2 YNNKEL (reference sequence). Deletions cut 1 base from V and 4 bases from J, with 8 bases between. There are 14 residues in the CDR3. The CDR3 loop is CASSQGDSKNIQYF. The CDR3 bases are TGTGCCAGCAGCCAAGGAGACAGTAAAAACATTCAGTACTTC.

This chain uses TRBV5-1 with TRBJ1-5; TRBD1 matches at 11 bases. From germline, CDR1 is SGHRS and CDR2 YFSETQ. V gave up 4 bases and J gave up 1 base; unmatched junction bases: 4. The CDR3 totals 16 residues. The CDR3 sequence is CASSTGTGGSNQPQHF. The CDR3 DNA reads TGCGCCAGCAGCACCGGGACAGGGGGGAGCAATCAGCCCCAGCATTTT.

In DNA form, the CDR3 reads TGTGCCAGCAGCTTAGACAGTTATGGCTACACCTTC. It yields the protein CASSLDSYGYTF. This chain links TRBV7-9 with TRBJ1-2; D is undetermined. With 1 base removed from V and 5 bases from J, the gap between germline ends came to 5 bases. This CDR3 spans 12 amino acids. The germline gives CDR1 SEHNR, CDR2 FQNEAQ (reference sequence).

V is TRBV24-1 and J is TRBJ2-1; the match to TRBD2 covers 8 bases. Germline V gene lookup returns CDR1 KGHDR and CDR2 SFDVKD. The CDR3 totals 16 residues. Trimming removed 1 base from V and 7 bases from J; junction bases left unmatched: 8. Here the CDR3 reads CATSDFREGRENEQFF. The CDR3 nucleotides are TGTGCCACCAGTGATTTCCGGGAGGGCCGTGAAAATGAGCAGTTCTTC.